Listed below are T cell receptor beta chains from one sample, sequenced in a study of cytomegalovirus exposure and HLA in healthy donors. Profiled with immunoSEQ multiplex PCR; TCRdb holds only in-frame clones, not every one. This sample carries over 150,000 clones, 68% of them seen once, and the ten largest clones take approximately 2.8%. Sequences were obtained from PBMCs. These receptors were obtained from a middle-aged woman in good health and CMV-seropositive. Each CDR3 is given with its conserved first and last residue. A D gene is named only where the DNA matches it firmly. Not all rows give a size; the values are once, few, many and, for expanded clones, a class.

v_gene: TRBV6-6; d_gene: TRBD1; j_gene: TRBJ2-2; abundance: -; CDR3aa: CASNSRTGNTGELFF; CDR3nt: TGTGCCAGCAACTCCAGGACAGGGAACACCGGGGAGCTGTTTTTT
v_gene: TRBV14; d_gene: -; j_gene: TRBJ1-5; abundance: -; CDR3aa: CASSQEERGRNQPQHF; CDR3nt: TGTGCCAGCAGCCAAGAGGAAAGGGGCCGCAATCAGCCCCAGCATTTT
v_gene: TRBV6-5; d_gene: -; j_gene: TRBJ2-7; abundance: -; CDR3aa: CASSYIGGAYEQYF; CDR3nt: TGTGCCAGCAGTTACATCGGCGGGGCCTACGAGCAGTACTTC
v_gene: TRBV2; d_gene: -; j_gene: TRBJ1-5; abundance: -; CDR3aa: CASSGGRQPQNF; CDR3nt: TGTGCCAGCAGTGGGGGCAGACAGCCCCAGAATTTT
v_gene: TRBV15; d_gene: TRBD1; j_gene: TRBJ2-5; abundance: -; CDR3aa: CATSRQGAREETQYF; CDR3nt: TGTGCCACCAGCAGGCAGGGGGCGCGGGAAGAGACCCAGTACTTC
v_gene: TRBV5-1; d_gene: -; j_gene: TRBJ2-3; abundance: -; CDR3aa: CASSSSGQRTDTQYF; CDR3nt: TGCGCCAGCAGCTCGTCGGGACAACGGACAGATACGCAGTATTTT
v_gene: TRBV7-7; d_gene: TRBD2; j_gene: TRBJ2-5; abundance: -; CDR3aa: CASSRGTSGPLYTGAILETQYF; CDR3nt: TGTGCTAGCAGCCGAGGGACTAGCGGGCCGTTATATACCGGAGCGATTTTAGAGACCCAGTACTTC
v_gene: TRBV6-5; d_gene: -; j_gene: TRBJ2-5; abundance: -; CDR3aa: CASSTREKTQYF; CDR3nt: TGTGCCAGCAGTACGAGGGAAAAGACCCAGTACTTC
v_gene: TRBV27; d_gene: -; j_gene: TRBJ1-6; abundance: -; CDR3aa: CASSLTKSSYNSPLHF; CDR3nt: TGTGCCAGCAGTTTAACCAAGAGCTCCTATAATTCACCCCTCCACTTT
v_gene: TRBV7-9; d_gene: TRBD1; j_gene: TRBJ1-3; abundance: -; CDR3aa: CASSVEVRQGANTIYF; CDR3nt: TGTGCCAGCAGCGTCGAAGTAAGACAGGGGGCGAACACCATATATTTT
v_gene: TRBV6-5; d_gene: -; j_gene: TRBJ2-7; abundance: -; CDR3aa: CASSYVPGSYEQYF; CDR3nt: TGTGCCAGCAGTTACGTCCCGGGATCCTACGAGCAGTACTTC
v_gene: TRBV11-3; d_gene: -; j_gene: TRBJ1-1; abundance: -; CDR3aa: CASSFTGNTEAFF; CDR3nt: TGTGCCAGCAGCTTTACCGGGAACACTGAAGCTTTCTTT
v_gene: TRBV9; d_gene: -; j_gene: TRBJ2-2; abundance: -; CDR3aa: CASSVRNTGELFF; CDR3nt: TGTGCCAGCAGCGTCAGGAACACCGGGGAGCTGTTTTTT
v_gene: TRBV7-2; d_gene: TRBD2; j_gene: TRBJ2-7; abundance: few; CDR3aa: CASSLDLAGGREQYF; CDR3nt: TGTGCCAGCAGCTTAGACCTAGCGGGGGGGCGAGAGCAGTACTTC
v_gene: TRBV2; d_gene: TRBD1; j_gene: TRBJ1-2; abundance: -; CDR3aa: CASSVQGYGYTF; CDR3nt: TGTGCCAGCAGTGTACAGGGGTATGGCTACACCTTC
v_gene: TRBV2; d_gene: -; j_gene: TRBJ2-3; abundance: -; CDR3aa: CASSELTSTDTQYF; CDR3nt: TGTGCCAGCAGTGAACTGACTAGCACAGATACGCAGTATTTT